The rows below give T cell receptor beta chains drawn from one sample of a study of Graves' ophthalmopathy and Graves' hyperthyroidism. TCRdb fed the multiplex PCR reads into MiXCR, producing one record per CDR3 protein. The sample shows 600,000 to 700,000 distinct CDR3 sequences, 35% to 45% of them seen only once. The sample comprised peripheral blood. The receptor source for this set is an adult man with Graves' ophthalmopathy. The CDR3 runs from the conserved cysteine through the conserved F or W. Each record gives: V gene, CDR3 protein.

TRBV7-6 CASSAAGGTGEKLFF
TRBV10-3 CATWSPPGTVAGANVLTF
TRBV5-1 CASTQTGDAYNEQFF
TRBV4-2 CASSQGKTGDGYTF
TRBV6-6 CASSYGTAIYEQYF
TRBV2 CASSLNTNSNQPQHF
TRBV20-1 CSASGRADEQYF
TRBV25-1 CASLGGSDTGELFF
TRBV9 CASSRRDRRFLETQYF
TRBV12-5 CASGLTGVAGELFF
TRBV19 CASSMDRGNTISYGYTF
TRBV25-1 CASSGSVLETQYF
TRBV2 CAWGNWADDSPLHF
TRBV6-1 CASRTADDSPYEQYF
TRBV15 CATSRIGDEQYF
TRBV11-2 CASSPWTSTYEQYF
TRBV10-3 CAISRDRGRINTEAFF
TRBV6-6 CASSEASRDYGYTF
TRBV29-1 CSTQGTGWYEAQYF
TRBV10-3 CAISSDRGQATNYGYTF
TRBV7-9 CASSLAQGARTEAFF
TRBV7-9 CASSSSFGGHSEKLFF
TRBV12-3/TRBV12-4 CASSSWDSQETQYF
TRBV10-3 CAISGKENEKLFF
TRBV4-2 CASSQDSGVGATQYF
TRBV6-1 CASSQVGSQHF
TRBV25-1 CASSLQGEAFF
TRBV4-2 CASSQEPLRGEKLFF
TRBV25-1 CASTLEAGTGGSGANVLTF
TRBV9 CASSKGLAPPETQYF
TRBV5-1 CASSSERGNTEAFF